The clone carrying this T cell receptor (beta chain) showed up just a few times. Via MiXCR, TCRdb re-called the 5' RACE reads, giving one row per CDR3 protein. The sample holds some 350,000 distinct CDR3 sequences, approximately 4% seen once. The data were obtained in a study of T cells after yellow fever vaccination. The CDR3 sequence is 15 residues long. The V gene's germline CDR1 is SGHRS and CDR2 YFSETQ. V lost 7 bases to trimming and J lost 0 bases; unmatched junction nucleotides: 8. Here the sequenced sample was PBMCs, taken 5 days after the yellow fever booster vaccination. This clonotype originated in a man aged 18 to 29 who received the YFV17D yellow fever vaccine. The chain employs TRBV5-1 and TRBJ2-5; 8 bases line up with TRBD2. DNA of the CDR3: TGCGCCAGCGGTCCAACGGGGGGGTACCAAGAGACCCAGTACTTC. Its protein is CASGPTGGYQETQYF.